The next 9 T cell receptor beta chains were all read from a single sample in a study of cytomegalovirus exposure and HLA in healthy donors. The PCR contained 60 Vbeta and 13 Jbeta primers. Only in-frame clones appear in the TCRdb table, and some are missing; sequencing was by immunoSEQ multiplex PCR. This repertoire includes 140,000 to 150,000 clones. Sequencing used PBMCs. Receptors originate from a male donor in good health and CMV-seronegative.

The V and J genes are TRBV2 and TRBJ2-7, with TRBD2 as a possible D gene (6 bases). The CDR3 has 17 residues. Germline loops: CDR1 SNHLY, CDR2 FYNNEI. Trimming cost V 6 bases and J 3 bases, with 24 bases left between them. The CDR3 here is CASSGGMTFPSNYEQYF. The CDR3 region has the DNA TGTGCCAGCAGCGGCGGGATGACCTTCCCATCGAACTACGAGCAGTACTTC. The full variable domain, with the rest looked up from reference TRBV2 and TRBJ2-7, is EPEVTQTPSHQVTQMGQEVILRCVPISNHLYFYWYRQILGQKVEFLVSFYNNEISEKSEIFDDQFSVERPDGSNFTLKIRSTKLEDSAMYFCASSGGMTFPSNYEQYFGPGTRLTVT.

J is TRBJ1-5 and V is TRBV28; D might be TRBD1 (5 bases). The CDR3 spans 14 residues. Germline V gives CDR1 MDHEN, CDR2 SYDVKM. V lost 5 bases and J lost 0, with 8 bases in between. The CDR3 here is CASSGAGSNQPQHF. CDR3 bases: TGTGCCAGCAGTGGGGCAGGTAGCAATCAGCCCCAGCATTTT.

The gene calls are TRBV5-1 and TRBJ2-7; 9 positions agree with TRBD1. Germline V lookup: CDR1 SGHRS, CDR2 YFSETQ. Trimming at V came to 3 bases and at J to 6 bases, leaving 7 bases not matched to a gene. CDR3 length: 14 amino acids. DNA of the CDR3: TGCGCCAGCAGCTACCGTAGGACAGGGGCCGAGCAGTACTTC. Translation gives CASSYRRTGAEQYF.

The chain employs TRBV5-1 and TRBJ2-2; D call uncertain. This CDR3 has 15 residues. Germline assignment: CDR1 SGHRS and CDR2 YFSETQ. V dropped 0 bases and J dropped 1 base, with 7 bases sitting between them. CDR3 loop: CASSLVPGNTGELFF. The CDR3 region has the DNA TGCGCCAGCAGCTTGGTCCCAGGGAACACCGGGGAGCTGTTTTTT.

V and J are TRBV18 and TRBJ2-1; a weak D match, TRBD1 (5 bases). Trimming took off 5 bases at V and 8 bases at J, with 16 bases between the two ends. Germline loops: CDR1 KGHSH, CDR2 LQKENI. The CDR3 runs 14 residues. CDR3 protein: CASSALSRGDEQFF. The CDR3 DNA follows: TGTGCCAGCTCAGCACTCTCTAGGGGCGATGAGCAGTTCTTC.

The rearrangement joins TRBV2 to TRBJ2-1; a weak D match, TRBD2 (5 bases). Germline assignment: CDR1 SNHLY and CDR2 FYNNEI. This CDR3 comprises 14 residues. Trimming cost V 4 bases and J 5 bases, with 12 bases left between them. CDR3 protein: CASSVEGVNNEQFF. The CDR3 bases are TGTGCCAGCAGTGTTGAGGGAGTGAACAATGAGCAGTTCTTC.

The chain recombines TRBV4-2 with TRBJ1-1, with 9 bases lining up with TRBD1. Germline V lookup: CDR1 LGHNA, CDR2 YNFKEQ. This CDR3 has 17 residues. Trimming took 2 bases from V and 7 from J; bases not matched to a gene: 14. CDR3 sequence reads: CASSQKSSGTGSFEAFF. The CDR3 DNA sequence: TGTGCCAGCAGCCAAAAATCCTCCGGGACAGGGTCCTTTGAAGCTTTCTTT.

V gene TRBV11-1 combines with J gene TRBJ1-1; 7 bases are shared with TRBD1. V shed 3 bases and J 6 bases; nucleotides not matched to a gene: 7. CDR1 SGHAT and CDR2 FQDESV come from the germline V gene (reference sequence). The CDR3 is made up of 14 amino acids. This chain's CDR3 is CASSLGQSFPEAFF. The CDR3 DNA follows: TGTGCCAGCAGCTTGGGACAGAGCTTCCCTGAAGCTTTCTTT.

Written as DNA, the CDR3 is TGTGCCAGCAGCTTGGGGCCCACTACTAGCGGGGGTTACAATGAGCAGTTCTTC. It is translated as CASSLGPTTSGGYNEQFF. V usage is TRBV7-3 and J usage is TRBJ2-1; 11 bases fit TRBD2. Germline values: CDR1 SGHTA, CDR2 FQGTGA. V gave up 3 bases and J gave up 4 bases; unmatched junction bases: 11. This CDR3 is 18 amino acids long.